The T cell receptor beta chain described here comes from a study of blood T cell repertoires in COVID-19. Method: immunoSEQ multiplex PCR; TCRdb's copy keeps in-frame clones and lacks some. This repertoire shows 300,000 to 350,000 clones, over 70% found once; its top ten account for around 5%. The CDR3 is 16 amino acids. Trimming removed 5 bases at V and 7 bases at J, with 20 bases between. Germline lookup yields CDR1 SNHLY and CDR2 FYNNEI. The TCR originated in a man aged 30-40 years who had recovered from COVID-19. The chain joins TRBV2 to TRBJ1-4; TRBD1 is a possible D gene (5 bases). Sequenced input: PBMCs or T cells enriched from blood (not recorded which). This CDR3 is CASSLRSGGAGEKLFF. The CDR3 bases are TGTGCCAGCAGTCTTCGATCGGGAGGGGCTGGTGAAAAACTGTTTTTT.